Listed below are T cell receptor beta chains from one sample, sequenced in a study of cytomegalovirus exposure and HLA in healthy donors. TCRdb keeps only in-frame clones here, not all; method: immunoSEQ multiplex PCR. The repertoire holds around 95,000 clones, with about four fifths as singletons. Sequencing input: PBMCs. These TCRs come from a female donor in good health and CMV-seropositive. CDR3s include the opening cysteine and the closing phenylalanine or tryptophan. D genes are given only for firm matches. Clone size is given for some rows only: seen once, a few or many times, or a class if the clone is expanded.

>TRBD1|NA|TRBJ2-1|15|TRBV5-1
TGCGCCAGTTCGCAGAGACAGGGGGGTTACAATGAGCAGTTCTTC
CASSQRQGGYNEQFF
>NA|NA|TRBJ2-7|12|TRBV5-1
TGCGCCAACAGCTTATCAGGGGTCGAGCAGTACTTC
CANSLSGVEQYF
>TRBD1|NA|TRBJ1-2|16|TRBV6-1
TGTGCCAGCAGTGAAATGTGGACAGGAACTAACTATGGCTACCCCTTC
CASSEMWTGTNYGYPF
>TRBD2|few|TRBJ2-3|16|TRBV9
TGTGCCAGCAGCCCGATAGCGGGATTGTTCACAGATACGCAGTATTTT
CASSPIAGLFTDTQYF
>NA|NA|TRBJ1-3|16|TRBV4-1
TGCGCCAGCAGCCAAGATCTTTCAGGGTCTGGAAACACCATATATTTT
CASSQDLSGSGNTIYF
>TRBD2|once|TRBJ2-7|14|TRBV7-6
TGTGCCAGCAGCTCAAGCGGGGCCTCCTACGAGCAGTACTTC
CASSSSGASYEQYF
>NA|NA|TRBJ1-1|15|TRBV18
TGTGCCAGCTCGGGCGGACAGTCTCTGAACACTGAAGCTTTCTTT
CASSGGQSLNTEAFF
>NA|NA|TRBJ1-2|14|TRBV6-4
TGTGCCAGCAGTGGGGTTCGGGGGGGAGGTGGCTACACCTTC
CASSGVRGGGGYTF
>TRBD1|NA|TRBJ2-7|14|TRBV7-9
TGTTCCAGCAGCCAGGAACAGGGGTATGACGAGCAGTACTTC
CSSSQEQGYDEQYF
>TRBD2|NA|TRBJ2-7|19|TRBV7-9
TGTGCCAGCAGCCTTACTGTACCCCGAACTAGCGGGAGAAGTCACGAGCAGTACTTC
CASSLTVPRTSGRSHEQYF
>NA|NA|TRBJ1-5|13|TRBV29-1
TGCAGCGCTAGACAGTCAAGCAATCAGCCCCAGCATTTT
CSARQSSNQPQHF
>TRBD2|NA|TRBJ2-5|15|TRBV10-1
TGCGCCAGCAGTGAGTCTCGGGACTATCAAGAGACCCAGTACTTC
CASSESRDYQETQYF
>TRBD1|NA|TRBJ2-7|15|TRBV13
TGTGCCAGCAGCTTATGGGGACAGGGTTCCCACGAGCAGTACTTC
CASSLWGQGSHEQYF
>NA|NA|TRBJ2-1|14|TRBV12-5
TGTGCTAGTGACCGTGCACGGGGTAACAATGAGCAGTTCTTC
CASDRARGNNEQFF
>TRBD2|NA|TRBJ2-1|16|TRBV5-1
TGCGCCAGCAGCTTGGATGGGACTAGAAGATTCAATGAGCAGTTCTTC
CASSLDGTRRFNEQFF
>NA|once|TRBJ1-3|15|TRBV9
TGTGCCAGCAGCGTAGGCACGGGTTCTGGAAACACCATATATTTT
CASSVGTGSGNTIYF
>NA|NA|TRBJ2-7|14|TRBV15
TGTGCCACCAGCAGCATCACAGGTTCCTACGAGCAGTACTTC
CATSSITGSYEQYF
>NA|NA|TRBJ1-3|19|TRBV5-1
TGCGCCAGCAGCTTGTCGGGCAGGGTGCCCGGATTCTCTGGAAACACCATATATTTT
CASSLSGRVPGFSGNTIYF
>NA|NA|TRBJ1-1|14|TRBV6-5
TGTGCCAGCAGTTTGACCGGAGGGGTCACTGAAGCTTTCTTT
CASSLTGGVTEAFF
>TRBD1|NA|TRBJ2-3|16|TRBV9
TGTGCCAGCAGCGCCCGACAGGGGCTCAGCGTAGGTACGCAGTATTTT
CASSARQGLSVGTQYF
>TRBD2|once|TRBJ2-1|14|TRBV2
TGTGCCAGCAGGACTAGCGGGGGGGCCAATGAGCAGTTCTTC
CASRTSGGANEQFF
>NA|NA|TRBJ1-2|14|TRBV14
TGTGCCAGCAGCCAAGATCGAGGGAACTATGGCTACACCTTC
CASSQDRGNYGYTF
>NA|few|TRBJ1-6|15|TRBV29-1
TGCAGCGTTGAGAGGTGGAGCTCCTATAATTCACCCCTCCACTTT
CSVERWSSYNSPLHF
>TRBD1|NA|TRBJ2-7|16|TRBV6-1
TGTGCCAGCAGTGAACCGACAGGGGGTTGGTTTTACGAGCAGTACTTC
CASSEPTGGWFYEQYF
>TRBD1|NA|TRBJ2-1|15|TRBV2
TGTGCCAGCAGGAGCCCCGGGACAGGGGGCAATGAGCAGTTCTTC
CASRSPGTGGNEQFF
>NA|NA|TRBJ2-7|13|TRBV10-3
TGTGCCATCAGTGACTTTAGTTTAAGCGAGCAGTACTTC
CAISDFSLSEQYF
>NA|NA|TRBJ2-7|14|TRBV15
TGTGCCACCAGCGGTTCAACAGGCTCCTACGAGCAGTACTTC
CATSGSTGSYEQYF
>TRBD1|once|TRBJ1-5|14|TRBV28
TGTGCCAGCAGGTGGACAGGGTCCAATCAGCCCCAGCATTTT
CASRWTGSNQPQHF
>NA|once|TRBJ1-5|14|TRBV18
TGTGCCAGCTCCCCGATTCGGGGCAATCAGCCCCAGCATTTT
CASSPIRGNQPQHF